These 22 T cell receptor beta chains share one sample of origin, sequenced in a study of T cell responses to AZD1222 COVID-19 vaccine. Sequencing was performed with immunoSEQ multiplex PCR; in TCRdb, only in-frame clones are kept and a portion is missing. The profile shows 180,000 or so clones, more than 75% of them singletons. The specimen was peripheral blood, collected 28 days after the second AZD1222 dose. The receptors come from an adult who received the AZD1222 COVID-19 vaccine.

This rearrangement joins TRBV28 to TRBJ2-7, with D tentatively TRBD1 (6 bases). V was trimmed by 5 bases and J by 0 bases, leaving 11 bases between them. CDR3 length equals 14 residues. The V gene's germline CDR1 is MDHEN and CDR2 SYDVKM. Written as DNA, the CDR3 is TGTGCCAGCAGTGTGGACAGTAGCTCCTACGAGCAGTACTTC. Translation gives CASSVDSSSYEQYF.

This rearrangement joins TRBV7-2 to TRBJ2-7; 8 bases fit TRBD2. Germline loops: CDR1 SGHTA, CDR2 FQGNSA. CDR3 length: 14 residues. V lost 7 bases and J lost 6; bases outside the gene matches: 11. For the CDR3, the DNA is TGTGCCAGCAAAACTAGCGGAGTAGGGCTCGAGCAGTACTTC. Amino acid sequence: CASKTSGVGLEQYF.

The chain uses TRBV29-1 and TRBJ2-1; 12 bases agree with TRBD2. The CDR3 totals 13 residues. Germline CDR1 reads SQVTM; CDR2 reads ANQGSEA. The CDR3 protein is CRATSGRNNEQFF. CDR3 DNA sequence: TGCAGAGCCACTAGCGGGAGGAACAATGAGCAGTTCTTC.

The chain links TRBV19 to TRBJ2-1, with 14 bases matching TRBD2. Germline V gene data show CDR1 as LNHDA and CDR2 as SQIVND (reference sequence). CDR3 size: 15 residues. Trimming cost V 5 bases and J 7 bases; bases outside gene matches: 4. For the CDR3, the DNA is TGTGCCAGTAGTCGGACTAGCGGGAGGCATAATGAGCAGTTCTTC. Translating it yields CASSRTSGRHNEQFF.

The rearrangement links TRBV7-2 to TRBJ2-7; 12 bases fit TRBD2. The CDR3 covers 13 residues. J was trimmed by 4 bases and V by 10 bases; bases with no gene match: 5. CDR1 and CDR2 (germline): SGHTA, FQGNSA. The chain's CDR3 is CAIGGLAGYEQYF. For the CDR3, the DNA is TGTGCCATAGGGGGACTAGCGGGTTACGAGCAGTACTTC. The full variable domain, its missing parts supplied by reference TRBV7-2 and TRBJ2-7, is GAGVSQSPSNKVTEKGKDVELRCDPISGHTALYWYRQSLGQGLEFLIYFQGNSAPDKSGLPSDRFSAERTGGSVSTLTIQRTQQEDSAVYLCAIGGLAGYEQYFGPGTRLTVT.

The chain employs TRBV9 and TRBJ2-3, with D maybe TRBD2 (5 bases). CDR3 length: 15 amino acids. CDR1 and CDR2 (germline): SGDLS, YYNGEE. Trimming cost V 1 base and J 4 bases, with 13 bases left between them. The CDR3 here is CASSVRGTGPDTQYF. Here the CDR3 DNA reads TGTGCCAGCAGCGTACGGGGAACCGGCCCAGATACGCAGTATTTT.

The chain joins TRBV28 to TRBJ1-5; 7 bases are shared with TRBD1. Germline CDR1 MDHEN, CDR2 SYDVKM. The CDR3 spans 17 residues. J was trimmed by 0 bases and V by 4 bases; bases with no gene match: 9. CDR3 region: CASSYTQGQLSNQPQHF. In DNA form, the CDR3 reads TGTGCCAGCAGTTACACCCAGGGACAGCTTAGCAATCAGCCCCAGCATTTT.

The V gene is TRBV15, the J gene TRBJ2-7; 11 nucleotides agree with TRBD1. Germline CDR1 reads LNHNV; CDR2 reads YYDKDF (reference sequence). The CDR3 sequence is 16 residues long. Trimming took 2 bases from V and 3 from J; bases not matched to a gene: 6. For the CDR3, the DNA is TGTGCCACCAGCAGACGTACCGGGACAGGGGGCTACGAGCAGTACTTC. Protein product: CATSRRTGTGGYEQYF.

The CDR3 bases are TGTGCCTGGAGAAGACCTTCAGCGGGATACCGCGGCGAGCAGTACTTC. This encodes CAWRRPSAGYRGEQYF. The V and J genes are TRBV30 and TRBJ2-7; 7 positions agree with TRBD2. Germline CDR1 and CDR2: GTSNPN and SVGIG (reference sequence). The length of the CDR3 is 16 residues. The trim removed 3 bases at V and 6 bases at J, leaving 17 bases unmatched. Based on the CDR3 plus reference TRBV30 and TRBJ2-7, the full variable domain is SQTIHQWPATLVQPVGSPLSLECTVEGTSNPNLYWYRQAAGRGLQLLFYSVGIGQISSEVPQNLSASRPQDRQFILSSKKLLLSDSGFYLCAWRRPSAGYRGEQYFGPGTRLTVT.

In DNA, the CDR3 is TGTGCCAGCAGCGGTCATCCTACTAGCGGCCGGTCCTACAATGAGCAGTTCTTC. Translated: CASSGHPTSGRSYNEQFF. The rearrangement joins TRBV9 to TRBJ2-1; the match to TRBD2 covers 8 bases. Trimming at V came to 3 bases and at J to 1 base, leaving 12 bases not matched to a gene. Germline assignment: CDR1 SGDLS and CDR2 YYNGEE. The CDR3 is 18 residues long.

The rearrangement joins TRBV6-5 to TRBJ2-7, with 9 bases fitting TRBD2. The V segment lost 0 bases and the J segment 7 bases; nucleotides outside the gene matches: 7. The CDR3 length is 15 residues. The germline CDR1 and CDR2 sequences are MNHEY and SVGAGI. The CDR3 coding sequence is TGTGCCAGCAGTTACTCGACTAGCGGCGGTTGGGAGCAGTACTTC. Its translation: CASSYSTSGGWEQYF.

The V and J genes are TRBV28 and TRBJ2-5, with D possibly called TRBD1 or TRBD2 (6 bases each). The CDR3 has 16 amino acids. V lost 7 bases and J 5 bases, leaving 23 bases between the germline ends. The germline V gene encodes CDR1 MDHEN and CDR2 SYDVKM. CDR3 sequence: CASTKGGRGGAETQYF. Written as DNA, the CDR3 is TGTGCCAGCACCAAAGGCGGCAGGGGAGGTGCGGAGACCCAGTACTTC.

The chain carries TRBV9 and TRBJ1-2; 8 nucleotides match TRBD1. Germline V CDR1 and CDR2: SGDLS, YYNGEE. V trimming: 2 bases; J trimming: 7 bases; junction bases outside the gene matches: 10. This CDR3 spans 15 amino acids. The CDR3 coding sequence is TGTGCCAGCAGCGTCGGAGACCAGGGGGCAGGTGGCTACACCTTC. Its protein is CASSVGDQGAGGYTF.

This clone was seen only once. The rearrangement joins TRBV5-1 to TRBJ2-7; 8 bases line up with TRBD1. V lost 4 bases to trimming and J lost 6 bases; unmatched junction nucleotides: 9. The germline V gene has CDR1 SGHRS and CDR2 YFSETQ. CDR3 length: 14 amino acids. The CDR3 bases are TGCGCCAGCAGCCCCGCCGGACAGGGCTCCGAGCAGTACTTC. Amino acid sequence: CASSPAGQGSEQYF.

The chain recombines TRBV10-3 with TRBJ1-2, with D possibly TRBD1 on 6 matching bases. In germline, CDR1 is ENHRY, CDR2 SYGVKD. The V and J ends lost 6 bases and 8 bases respectively, with 13 bases between them. The CDR3 sequence is 12 residues long. CDR3 loop: CAISLIQGGYTF. The CDR3 bases are TGTGCCATCAGCCTTATACAGGGAGGCTACACCTTC.

V is TRBV5-8 and J is TRBJ2-5, with 12 bases aligning to TRBD2. The germline gives CDR1 SGHTS, CDR2 YDEGEE. The CDR3 has 18 residues. V shed 4 bases and J 4 bases; nucleotides not matched to a gene: 14. CDR3 amino acids: CASSPGLAGSYSRETQYF. The CDR3 DNA sequence: TGTGCCAGCAGCCCTGGACTAGCGGGGAGTTATTCGAGAGAGACCCAGTACTTC.

This clone was recorded a few times. This chain connects TRBV2 to TRBJ2-2; TRBD2 matches 9 bases. This CDR3 region has 15 residues. J was trimmed by 8 bases and V by 1 base; bases with no gene match: 5. Germline lookup yields CDR1 SNHLY and CDR2 FYNNEI. CDR3 nucleotide sequence: TGTGCCAGCAGTGAAGGCGGGGGGGCAATAGGGGAGCTGTTTTTT. Protein: CASSEGGGAIGELFF.

This clone appeared once. The rearrangement links TRBV23-1 to TRBJ2-7; perhaps TRBD1 as D (6 bases). TRBV23-1 is identified as an open reading frame with a role that is uncertain. V lost 3 bases to trimming and J lost 5 bases, with 29 bases between them. CDR3 length: 19 residues. Here the CDR3 DNA reads TGCGCCAGCAGTCATGTTGGCAGGGGCTGCTGGATCACCCAGCACGAGCAGTACTTC. It is translated as CASSHVGRGCWITQHEQYF.

The J gene is TRBJ1-2, the V gene TRBV7-3; no reliable D call. There are 13 residues in the CDR3. Germline assignment: CDR1 SGHTA and CDR2 FQGTGA. V was pared by 5 bases and J by 8 bases, with 15 bases between. The CDR3 coding sequence is TGTGCCAGCAGCGGCCCCGGGAGGGAAGGCTACACCTTC. It encodes CASSGPGREGYTF.

The chain carries TRBV5-1 and TRBJ1-2; TRBD1 agrees at 8 bases. The CDR3 runs to 13 residues. Losses at the gene ends were 3 bases for V and 4 bases for J; bases not matched to a gene: 2. The V gene's germline CDR1 is SGHRS and CDR2 YFSETQ. The CDR3: CASSSGQAYGYTF. The CDR3 region has the DNA TGCGCCAGCAGCTCGGGACAGGCCTATGGCTACACCTTC.

The chain combines TRBV19 with TRBJ1-4; D uncertain. The V end lost 3 bases, the J end lost 3 bases, and 8 bases lay between the germline ends. Germline CDR1 and CDR2: LNHDA and SQIVND (reference sequence). The CDR3 covers 14 residues. For the CDR3, the DNA is TGTGCCAGTAGTATCGGTCGACCTAATGAAAAACTGTTTTTT. Translation gives CASSIGRPNEKLFF.

This chain joins TRBV4-1 and TRBJ1-4; D ambiguous. CDR3 length: 14 residues. Deletions cut 4 bases from V and 5 bases from J, with 11 bases between. Germline V gene data show CDR1 as MGHRA and CDR2 as YSYEKL. Here the CDR3 reads CASSPGSWNEKLFF. CDR3 DNA: TGCGCCAGCAGCCCCGGCAGCTGGAATGAAAAACTGTTTTTT.